The sequence of this T cell receptor (beta chain) was determined in a study of Ad26.COV2.S vaccination and SARS-CoV-2 variants. As to this clone: Its antigen is as yet unknown.

The treatment: roughly 19 received Ad26.COV2.S at low or high dose, single or two shots; about 5 received placebo; per-sample allocation not given. Samples came from day 63 after the first vaccine or placebo injection. Method: immunoSEQ multiplex PCR; TCRdb's copy keeps in-frame clones and lacks some. The sample consists of 250,000 to 300,000 clones, about 89% of them appearing once. General study points: Analyses that measured TCR breadth and depth may have underestimated total T cell responses.

Per the germline V gene, CDR1 is KGHDR and CDR2 is SFDVKD. The CDR3 is 17 residues long. With 1 base removed from V and 4 bases from J, the gap between germline ends came to 18 bases. The J gene is TRBJ1-2, the V gene TRBV24-1, with D hard to call. The specimen comprised peripheral blood, sampled in a trial of Ad26.COV2.S vaccine versus placebo. The clonotype originates from a person between 18 and 60 years old who received the Ad26.COV2.S COVID-19 vaccine or a placebo. DNA of the CDR3: TGTGCCACCAGTGATTTTTTCCAGGACCCTCCCATCTATGGCTACACCTTC. Its translation: CATSDFFQDPPIYGYTF.